The following is a T cell receptor beta chain sequence with its context. The V gene's germline CDR1 is GTSNPN and CDR2 SVGIG (reference sequence). This CDR3 is 14 amino acids long. V was pared by 5 bases and J by 10 bases, with 11 bases of the junction left unmatched. The sample is drawn from a study of CD8 T cells in Susac syndrome. FACS enriched CD8+ TEMRA cells, while bulk CD8+ and CD4+ were negatively isolated. After extraction with the RNeasy kit, roughly 0.5 to 1 ug of the RNA was reverse transcribed using random hexamers. TCRdb passed the immunoSEQ multiplex PCR reads through MiXCR, listing each CDR3 protein once. In the table there are a few hundred thousand distinct CDR3 sequences, about 85% of which are singletons.

The source material was CD8+ T cells from PBMCs. The V and J genes are TRBV30 and TRBJ1-6; 7 bases fit TRBD1. The clonotype comes from a human donor with multiple sclerosis. The DNA for the CDR3 is TGTGCCTGGGACCGGACAGGCGGTGCGTCACCCCTCCACTTT. It specifies CAWDRTGGASPLHF.